The 27 T cell receptor beta chains given below trace back to one sample, sequenced in a study of cytomegalovirus exposure and HLA in healthy donors. Primers for the PCR totalled 60 Vbeta and 13 Jbeta. The table came from immunoSEQ multiplex PCR; TCRdb's copy has only in-frame clones and leaves some out. Of 120,000 to 150,000 clones in the sample, about 64% were seen once. Sequenced: PBMCs. The receptor set was obtained from a man in his sixties in good health and CMV-seronegative.

The V call is TRBV18, the J call TRBJ2-7, with 14 bases fitting TRBD2. Looked up from germline, CDR1 is KGHSH and CDR2 is LQKENI. CDR3 size: 16 residues. Trimming removed 4 bases from V and 5 bases from J; junction bases left unmatched: 7. DNA for the CDR3: TGTGCCAGCTCACTCGGGACTAGCGGGAGTCTGGACGAGCAGTACTTC. Translation gives CASSLGTSGSLDEQYF.

The sample holds one count of this clone. The chain recombines TRBV14 with TRBJ1-2, with a possible D match to TRBD1 (6 bases). The CDR3 consists of 16 residues. Germline values: CDR1 SGHDN, CDR2 FVKESK. Trimming shortened V by 2 bases and J by 4 bases, and 17 bases separated the two germline ends. CDR3 bases: TGTGCCAGCAGCCAACGGGGGGGCAGGGGTAGCTATGGCTACACCTTC. Translation gives CASSQRGGRGSYGYTF.

This clone was counted between two and nine times. V and J are TRBV6-1 and TRBJ2-7, with 11 bases that match TRBD2. The CDR3 totals 19 residues. The germline gives CDR1 MNHNS, CDR2 SASEGT. Germline trimming cut 2 bases from V and 3 bases from J; bases unmatched to any gene: 15. The CDR3 DNA sequence: TGTGCCAGCAGTGAAAGGCGGCTAGCGGGAGGAATTTCGGACTACGAGCAGTACTTC. The encoded protein is CASSERRLAGGISDYEQYF.

In nucleotides, the CDR3 is TGCGCCAGCAGCTTGGGACTAGCGGGAGGATCTGGTGAGACCCAGTACTTC. Protein product: CASSLGLAGGSGETQYF. This rearrangement joins TRBV5-1 to TRBJ2-5, with TRBD2 identical over 13 bases. The CDR3 contains 17 residues. Germline assignment: CDR1 SGHRS and CDR2 YFSETQ. Germline trimming cut 0 bases from V and 5 bases from J; bases unmatched to any gene: 7. The whole variable domain, filled in from reference TRBV5-1 and TRBJ2-5, reads KAGVTQTPRYLIKTRGQQVTLSCSPISGHRSVSWYQQTPGQGLQFLFEYFSETQRNKGNFPGRFSGRQFSNSRSEMNVSTLELGDSALYLCASSLGLAGGSGETQYFGPGTRLLVL.

This clone was observed a few times. This sequence joins TRBV5-6 and TRBJ2-7, with D perhaps matching TRBD1 (6 bases). V was pared by 4 bases and J by 2 bases, with 16 bases between. CDR1 is SGHDT and CDR2 is YYEEEE in the germline V gene. This CDR3 has 15 residues. The CDR3 here is CASSLGAGATYEQYF. The CDR3 DNA follows: TGTGCCAGCAGCCTGGGGGCAGGGGCAACCTACGAGCAGTACTTC.

This clone is a singleton in its sample. The V call is TRBV9, the J call TRBJ2-7; possible D gene TRBD1, 6 bases. The CDR3 is 18 residues long. Trimming took 0 bases from V and 1 from J, leaving 20 bases between them. Germline-derived CDR1 and CDR2 are SGDLS and YYNGEE. CDR3 protein: CASSVGAKETGLSYEQYF. As DNA, the CDR3 is TGTGCCAGCAGCGTAGGGGCCAAGGAGACAGGTCTTTCCTACGAGCAGTACTTC.

This clone was counted a few times. This chain connects TRBV28 to TRBJ1-1; D might be TRBD1 (5 bases). Looked up from germline, CDR1 is MDHEN and CDR2 is SYDVKM. Trimming cost V 10 bases and J 3 bases, with 15 bases left between them. This CDR3 is 13 amino acids long. The CDR3 loop is CATQEGLDTEAFF. The CDR3 bases are TGTGCCACCCAGGAGGGGCTGGACACTGAAGCTTTCTTT. Full variable domain (outside the CDR3, taken from reference TRBV28 and TRBJ1-1): DVKVTQSSRYLVKRTGEKVFLECVQDMDHENMFWYRQDPGLGLRLIYFSYDVKMKEKGDIPEGYSVSREKKERFSLILESASTNQTSMYLCATQEGLDTEAFFGQGTRLTVV.

V gene TRBV9 combines with J gene TRBJ1-2, with D perhaps TRBD1 (6 bases). Looked up from germline, CDR1 is SGDLS and CDR2 is YYNGEE. Trimming left V 0 bases short and J 6 bases short, with 12 bases between. The CDR3 covers 14 residues. CDR3 amino acids: CASSVAAQGHGYTF. DNA for the CDR3: TGTGCCAGCAGCGTAGCTGCCCAGGGGCATGGCTACACCTTC.

The genes are TRBV29-1 and TRBJ2-7; TRBD1 matches 7 bases. J lost 6 bases, V lost 4 bases, and 6 bases had no gene match. From germline, CDR1 is SQVTM and CDR2 ANQGSEA. The CDR3 totals 12 residues. CDR3 loop: CSVGQGRGEQYF. Here the CDR3 DNA reads TGCAGCGTTGGACAGGGAAGAGGCGAGCAGTACTTC.

This chain connects TRBV11-2 to TRBJ2-1, with D possibly TRBD2 on 5 matching bases. V lost 2 bases to trimming and J lost 5 bases, with 10 bases between them. This CDR3 has 14 residues. The germline CDR1 and CDR2 sequences are SGHAT and FQNNGV. CDR3 DNA sequence: TGTGCCAGCAGCTTAATGAGAGGGAACAATGAGCAGTTCTTC. It codes for CASSLMRGNNEQFF.

J is TRBJ2-2 and V is TRBV19; 7 bases align to TRBD2. The germline V gene encodes CDR1 LNHDA and CDR2 SQIVND (reference sequence). J was trimmed by 6 bases and V by 6 bases; bases with no gene match: 7. This CDR3 has 14 amino acids. The CDR3 protein is CASRSLADAGELFF. The CDR3 nucleotides read TGTGCCAGTAGATCGCTAGCGGACGCCGGGGAGCTGTTTTTT.

V usage is TRBV11-3 and J usage is TRBJ2-1; tentative D call: TRBD2 (5 bases). V was shortened by 1 base and J by 9 bases, with 10 bases between the two germline ends. The CDR3 is 13 amino acids. CDR1 is SGHNT and CDR2 is YENEEA in the germline V gene. The CDR3 region is CASSLGGAGEQFF. The CDR3 DNA reads TGTGCCAGCAGCTTAGGGGGAGCTGGTGAGCAGTTCTTC.

The CDR3 spells CASSPEGASGANVLTF. The CDR3 DNA reads as TGTGCCAGCAGCCCCGAGGGGGCATCTGGGGCCAACGTCCTGACTTTC. The genes are TRBV7-3 and TRBJ2-6, with 7 bases identical to TRBD1. Germline CDR1 and CDR2: SGHTA and FQGTGA. The CDR3 totals 16 residues. V shed 5 bases, J shed 1 base, and the junction held 5 bases outside the gene matches.

V gene TRBV30 combines with J gene TRBJ2-3; the match to TRBD2 covers 11 bases. CDR1 is GTSNPN, CDR2 SVGIG, per germline (reference sequence). This CDR3 region has 16 residues. V shed 2 bases and J 5 bases; nucleotides not matched to a gene: 9. CDR3 nucleotide sequence: TGTGCCTGGAGTTCCGGGACTAGCGGAGGATTAGATACGCAGTATTTT. The encoded protein is CAWSSGTSGGLDTQYF.

The J gene is TRBJ1-1, the V gene TRBV10-1, with TRBD1 identical over 8 bases. Germline lookup yields CDR1 WNHNN and CDR2 SYGVQD (reference sequence). The CDR3 has 16 amino acids. Unmatched junction bases numbered 12, after V lost 4 bases and J lost 5 bases. The CDR3 protein is CASSVGRQGAGTEAFF. DNA of the CDR3: TGCGCCAGCAGTGTAGGGAGGCAGGGGGCAGGTACTGAAGCTTTCTTT.

This sequence joins TRBV15 and TRBJ1-4; weak D call: TRBD1 (5 bases). The germline V and J ends were trimmed by 6 bases and 8 bases, with 19 bases remaining between them. Germline CDR1 LNHNV, CDR2 YYDKDF (reference sequence). The CDR3 has 15 amino acids. The DNA for the CDR3 is TGTGCCACCAGTGGGGGGGAAGGGAGCGTGGAAAAACTGTTTTTT. It yields the protein CATSGGEGSVEKLFF.

The chain links TRBV15 to TRBJ2-2; D not certain. The CDR3 is 15 residues long. Germline V gives CDR1 LNHNV, CDR2 YYDKDF (reference sequence). Trimming left V 0 bases short and J 6 bases short, with 11 bases between. CDR3 in amino acids: CATSRDRREAGELFF. DNA for the CDR3: TGTGCCACCAGCAGAGATAGGAGAGAGGCCGGGGAGCTGTTTTTT.

For the CDR3, the DNA is TGTGCCAGCAGCTTAATCATTCCGGGGGTTGAGACCCAGTACTTC. Its protein product is CASSLIIPGVETQYF. V usage is TRBV7-2 and J usage is TRBJ2-5; weak D call: TRBD2 (6 bases). Trimming removed 2 bases at V and 5 bases at J, with 15 bases between. Germline V CDR1 and CDR2: SGHTA, FQGNSA. CDR3 length: 15 amino acids.

The genes are TRBV6-1 and TRBJ2-7; 10 bases agree with TRBD2. The J segment lost 5 bases and the V segment lost 8 bases, leaving 6 bases of the junction unmatched. CDR1 and CDR2 from the germline V gene are MNHNS and SASEGT. This CDR3 is 13 amino acids long. In DNA, the CDR3 is TGTGCCAGCTCTAGCGGGAGTTTCGACGAGCAGTACTTC. Translating it yields CASSSGSFDEQYF.

This chain connects TRBV29-1 to TRBJ2-7; D may be TRBD1 (6 bases). V was shortened by 4 bases and J by 7 bases, with 14 bases between the two germline ends. Germline CDR1 reads SQVTM; CDR2 reads ANQGSEA. CDR3 length: 12 amino acids. This chain's CDR3 is CSVAGASGEQYF. As DNA, the CDR3 is TGCAGCGTTGCAGGGGCCTCGGGGGAGCAGTACTTC.

The chain couples TRBV30 to TRBJ1-6; D not certain. Per germline, CDR1 GTSNPN and CDR2 SVGIG (reference sequence). V was cut by 0 bases and J by 7 bases, with 10 bases left in between. The CDR3 sequence is 14 residues long. The CDR3 here is CAWSVSAINSPLHF. The CDR3 nucleotides read TGTGCCTGGAGTGTATCAGCGATCAATTCACCCCTCCACTTT.

This clone was recorded a few times. The V gene is TRBV30, the J gene TRBJ1-2, with 9 bases aligning to TRBD1. CDR1 is GTSNPN and CDR2 is SVGIG in the germline V gene (reference sequence). V lost 0 bases to trimming and J lost 8 bases; unmatched junction nucleotides: 10. The CDR3 covers 15 residues. The CDR3 loop reads CAWSVPDRGYGGYTF. CDR3 DNA: TGTGCCTGGAGTGTACCGGACAGGGGATATGGAGGCTACACCTTC.

In its sample, this clone was seen a few times. V and J are TRBV19 and TRBJ2-1, with 7 bases identical to TRBD2. The CDR3 runs to 14 residues. V lost 8 bases to trimming and J lost 5 bases; unmatched junction nucleotides: 9. From germline, CDR1 is LNHDA and CDR2 SQIVND (reference sequence). The CDR3 spells CASARDYRNNEQFF. The CDR3 DNA reads as TGTGCCAGTGCCCGGGACTACCGGAACAATGAGCAGTTCTTC.

This sequence joins TRBV5-6 and TRBJ1-6, with D perhaps matching TRBD1 (6 bases). Germline loops: CDR1 SGHDT, CDR2 YYEEEE. This CDR3 comprises 16 residues. Trimming cost V 3 bases and J 7 bases, with 17 bases left between them. Here the CDR3 DNA reads TGTGCCAGCAGCTCCCCCCCGACAGGTCGAAATTCACCCCTCCACTTT. It specifies CASSSPPTGRNSPLHF.

This chain joins TRBV2 and TRBJ1-1; 7 nucleotides line up with TRBD1. J gave up 4 bases and V 5 bases, and 7 bases lay outside the gene matches. The CDR3 runs to 14 residues. From germline, CDR1 is SNHLY and CDR2 FYNNEI. CDR3 sequence reads: CASSSTGVFTEAFF. In DNA, the CDR3 is TGTGCCAGCAGTTCCACAGGGGTTTTCACTGAAGCTTTCTTT.

The CDR3 region is CASSQDSGYRGEAFF. The CDR3 nucleotides read TGCGCCAGCAGCCAAGATTCAGGGTATAGAGGTGAAGCTTTCTTT. The V call is TRBV4-1, the J call TRBJ1-1; weak D call: TRBD1 (5 bases). V lost 0 bases and J lost 7, with 15 bases in between. This CDR3 spans 15 amino acids. Germline CDR1 MGHRA, CDR2 YSYEKL.

The chain employs TRBV5-6 and TRBJ1-6, with D possibly TRBD1 on 6 matching bases. Between the trimmed V and J ends, which lost 0 bases and 9 bases, there was a span of 13 bases. The CDR3 sequence is 15 residues long. Germline V CDR1 and CDR2: SGHDT, YYEEEE. The CDR3, as DNA: TGTGCCAGCAGCTTGGCGGGGGGCGTAGGTTCACCCCTCCACTTT. This encodes CASSLAGGVGSPLHF. The variable domain in full, completed from reference TRBV5-6 and TRBJ1-6, reads DAGVTQSPTHLIKTRGQQVTLRCSPKSGHDTVSWYQQALGQGPQFIFQYYEEEERQRGNFPDRFSGHQFPNYSSELNVNALLLGDSALYLCASSLAGGVGSPLHFGNGTRLTVT.